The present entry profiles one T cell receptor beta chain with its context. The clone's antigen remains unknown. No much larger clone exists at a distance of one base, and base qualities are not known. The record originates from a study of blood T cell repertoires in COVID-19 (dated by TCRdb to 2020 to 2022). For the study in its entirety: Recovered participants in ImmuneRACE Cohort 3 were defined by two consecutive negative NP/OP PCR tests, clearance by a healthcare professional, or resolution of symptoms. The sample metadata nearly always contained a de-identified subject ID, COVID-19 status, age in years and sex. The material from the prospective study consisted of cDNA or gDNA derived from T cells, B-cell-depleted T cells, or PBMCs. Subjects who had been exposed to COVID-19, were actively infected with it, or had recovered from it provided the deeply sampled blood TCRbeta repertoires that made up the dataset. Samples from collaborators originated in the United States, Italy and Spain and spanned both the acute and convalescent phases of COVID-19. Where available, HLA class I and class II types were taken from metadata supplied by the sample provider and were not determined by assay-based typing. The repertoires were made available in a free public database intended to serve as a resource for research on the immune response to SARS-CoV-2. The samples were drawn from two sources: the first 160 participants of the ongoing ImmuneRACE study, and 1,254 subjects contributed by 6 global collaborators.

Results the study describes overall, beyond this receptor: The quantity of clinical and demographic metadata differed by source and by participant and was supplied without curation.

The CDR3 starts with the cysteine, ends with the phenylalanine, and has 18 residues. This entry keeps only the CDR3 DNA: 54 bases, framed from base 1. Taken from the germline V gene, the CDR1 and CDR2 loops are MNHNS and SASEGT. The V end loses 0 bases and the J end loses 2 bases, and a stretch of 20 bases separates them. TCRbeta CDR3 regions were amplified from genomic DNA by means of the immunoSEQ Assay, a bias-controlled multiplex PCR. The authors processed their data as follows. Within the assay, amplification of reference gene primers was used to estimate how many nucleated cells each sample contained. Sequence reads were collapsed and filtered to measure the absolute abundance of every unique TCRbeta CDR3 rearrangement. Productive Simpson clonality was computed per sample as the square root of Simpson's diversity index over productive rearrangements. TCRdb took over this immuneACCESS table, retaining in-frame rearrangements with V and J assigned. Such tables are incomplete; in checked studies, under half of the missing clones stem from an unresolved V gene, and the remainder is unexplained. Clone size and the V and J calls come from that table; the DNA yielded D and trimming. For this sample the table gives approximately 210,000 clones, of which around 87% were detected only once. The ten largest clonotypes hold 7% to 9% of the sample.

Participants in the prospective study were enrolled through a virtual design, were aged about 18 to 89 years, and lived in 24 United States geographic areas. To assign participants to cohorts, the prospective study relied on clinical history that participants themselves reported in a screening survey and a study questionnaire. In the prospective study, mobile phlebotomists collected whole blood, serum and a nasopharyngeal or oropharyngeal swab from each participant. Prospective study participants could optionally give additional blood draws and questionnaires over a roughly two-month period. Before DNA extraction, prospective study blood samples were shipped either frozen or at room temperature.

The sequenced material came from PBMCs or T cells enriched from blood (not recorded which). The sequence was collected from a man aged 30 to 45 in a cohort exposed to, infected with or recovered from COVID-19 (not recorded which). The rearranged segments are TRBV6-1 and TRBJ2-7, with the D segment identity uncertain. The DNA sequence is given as TGTGCCAGCAGTGAAGCGCGTCTTACGCTTCACGATCCCTACGAGCAGTACTTC. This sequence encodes CASSEARLTLHDPYEQYF.